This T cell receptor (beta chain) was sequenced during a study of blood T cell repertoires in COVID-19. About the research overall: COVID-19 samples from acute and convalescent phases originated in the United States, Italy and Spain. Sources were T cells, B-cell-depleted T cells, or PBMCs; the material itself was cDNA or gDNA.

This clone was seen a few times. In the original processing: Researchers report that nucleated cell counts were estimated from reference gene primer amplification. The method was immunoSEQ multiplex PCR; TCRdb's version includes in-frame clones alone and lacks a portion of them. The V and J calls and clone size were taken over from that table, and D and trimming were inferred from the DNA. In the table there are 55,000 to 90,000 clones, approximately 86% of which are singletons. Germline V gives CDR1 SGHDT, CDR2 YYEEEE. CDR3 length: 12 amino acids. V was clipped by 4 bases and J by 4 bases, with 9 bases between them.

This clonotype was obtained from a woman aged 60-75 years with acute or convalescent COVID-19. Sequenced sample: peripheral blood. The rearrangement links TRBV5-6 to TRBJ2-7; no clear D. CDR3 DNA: TGTGCCAGCAGCCGAGTTGGTTACGAGCAGTACTTC. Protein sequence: CASSRVGYEQYF.